Included here is one T cell receptor (beta chain) sequence, with context. V lost 5 bases to trimming and J lost 1 base; unmatched junction nucleotides: 13. The CDR3 length is 19 residues. The germline V gene encodes CDR1 SGHTA and CDR2 FQGNSA. This sample stems from a study of T cells in tuberculosis. Sequencing used immunoSEQ multiplex PCR; TCRdb keeps in-frame clones, though not all of them. The sample shows about 23,000 clones, over 95% of them seen only once. This clonotype was obtained from a donor aged 10-30 years with latent tuberculosis or without tuberculosis infection. Sequencing was performed on PBMCs. The chain is built from TRBV7-2 and TRBJ2-5, with 13 bases fitting TRBD2. The CDR3 sequence: CASSRTGTSGVLTQETQYF. CDR3 sequence (DNA): TGTGCCAGCAGCCGGACCGGGACTAGCGGGGTCCTTACCCAAGAGACCCAGTACTTC.